These 3 T cell receptor beta chains originate from one sample sequenced in a study of cytomegalovirus exposure and HLA in healthy donors. The PCR contained 60 Vbeta and 13 Jbeta primers. The repertoire was sequenced with immunoSEQ multiplex PCR; TCRdb's copy has only in-frame clones and lacks some. The sample totals around 190,000 clones. Source material: PBMCs. The receptors here all came from a woman in her 30s in good health and CMV-seropositive.

The V and J genes are TRBV11-3 and TRBJ2-5, with 8 positions matching TRBD2. The CDR3 has 14 amino acids. Germline V lookup: CDR1 SGHNT, CDR2 YENEEA. Germline trimming cut 6 bases from V and 1 base from J; bases unmatched to any gene: 4. CDR3 in amino acids: CASSPGGSQETQYF. The DNA for the CDR3 is TGTGCCAGCAGTCCGGGGGGGTCCCAAGAGACCCAGTACTTC.

The genes are TRBV18 and TRBJ2-7, with 11 bases that match TRBD1. This CDR3 spans 20 amino acids. CDR1 and CDR2 from the germline V gene are KGHSH and LQKENI. V gave up 0 bases and J gave up 3 bases; unmatched junction bases: 16. The chain's CDR3 is CASSPPPTWTGGDSIYEQYF. CDR3 bases: TGTGCCAGCTCACCACCACCAACATGGACAGGGGGCGATTCCATCTACGAGCAGTACTTC.

The rearrangement uses TRBV19 and TRBJ2-2; D gene uncertain. V was pared by 3 bases and J by 6 bases, with 5 bases between. The CDR3 consists of 12 residues. Germline V gene data show CDR1 as LNHDA and CDR2 as SQIVND (reference sequence). The CDR3 here is CASSISPGELFF. CDR3 DNA: TGTGCCAGTAGTATCTCCCCCGGGGAGCTGTTTTTT.